This T cell receptor (beta chain) is from a study of OX40 agonist ivuxolimab in advanced cancers. Germline V gives CDR1 SGHRS, CDR2 YFSETQ. This CDR3 has 16 amino acids. Trimming took 4 bases from V and 1 from J, leaving 17 bases between them. Produced via immunoSEQ multiplex PCR; TCRdb's table is partial and in-frame only. The profile shows 70,000 to 80,000 clones, approximately 90% of them singletons. The starting material was CD4+ or CD8+ T cells sorted from blood, obtained in a trial of the OX40 agonist ivuxolimab. This sequence was found in an adult with an advanced solid tumor such as melanoma, head and neck, liver or kidney cancer. V and J are TRBV5-1 and TRBJ2-5, with D perhaps matching TRBD1 (6 bases). The CDR3 region is CASSRTTRGGQETQYF. CDR3 DNA sequence: TGCGCCAGCAGCCGAACAACCCGAGGGGGCCAAGAGACCCAGTACTTC.